These 22 T cell receptor beta chains originate from one sample sequenced in a study of CD8+CD57+ T cells in acquired aplastic anemia. The patients chosen for sequencing had shown expansion of CD8+CD57+ cells (detected by flow cytometry). The template used for profiling TCR beta VDJ and CDR3 was genomic DNA. TCRdb recomputed calls from the reads with MiXCR, one row per CDR3 protein. Found here are about 200,000 distinct CDR3 sequences, approximately 60% of them singletons; the top ten hold roughly 61%. Sequencing input: sorted CD4+, CD8+, or CD8+CD57+ T cells (not recorded which) from PBMCs. The receptors were gathered from a human donor with aplastic anemia.

This clonotype showed up many times. This chain connects TRBV28 to TRBJ2-7; 12 bases map to TRBD1. V shed 4 bases, J shed 4 bases, and the junction held 5 bases outside the gene matches. CDR1 and CDR2 (germline): MDHEN, SYDVKM. The CDR3 runs 15 residues. As DNA, the CDR3 is TGTGCCAGCAGTTGGGACAGGGGGCAAAATTACGAGCAGTACTTC. This translates into CASSWDRGQNYEQYF.

V is TRBV20-1 and J is TRBJ2-1, with D uncertain. Trimming removed 2 bases from V and 6 bases from J, with 8 bases in between. The CDR3 sequence is 12 residues long. Germline V CDR1 and CDR2: DFQATT, SNEGSKA (reference sequence). The CDR3 DNA follows: TGCAGTGCTAGATCAGCGCTCAATGAGCAGTTCTTC. Translated: CSARSALNEQFF.

The gene calls are TRBV7-9 and TRBJ2-5; 11 bases agree with TRBD2. Germline loops: CDR1 SEHNR, CDR2 FQNEAQ (reference sequence). V lost 5 bases to trimming and J lost 1 base; unmatched junction nucleotides: 6. This CDR3 is built from 16 residues. The CDR3 bases are TGTGCCAGCAGCCCGCCTAGCGGGGGGTTCCAAGAGACCCAGTACTTC. The encoded protein is CASSPPSGGFQETQYF.

The rearrangement joins TRBV7-2 to TRBJ2-3, with a tentative D call TRBD2 (5 bases). Germline loops: CDR1 SGHTA, CDR2 FQGNSA. The CDR3 consists of 15 residues. Trimming stripped 3 bases from V and 0 bases from J, with 10 bases between. CDR3 in DNA: TGTGCCAGCAGCTTGGGGAGCACTAGCACAGATACGCAGTATTTT. This encodes CASSLGSTSTDTQYF.

A few counts support this clonotype. J is TRBJ1-1 and V is TRBV5-6; 9 bases align to TRBD1. Germline V gene sequence: CDR1 SGHDT, CDR2 YYEEEE. The CDR3 has 15 residues. The J segment lost 3 bases and the V segment lost 0 bases, leaving 3 bases of the junction unmatched. The CDR3 region is CASSLGGTGHTEAFF. The CDR3 DNA reads as TGTGCCAGCAGCTTGGGGGGGACAGGGCACACTGAAGCTTTCTTT.

The chain couples TRBV5-1 to TRBJ2-1, with a possible D match to TRBD2 (5 bases). Trimming left V 2 bases short and J 10 bases short, with 16 bases between. CDR1 and CDR2 (germline): SGHRS, YFSETQ. This CDR3 is built from 14 residues. The CDR3 DNA reads TGCGCCAGCAGCTTTCAGCGGCTAGACTGGGAGCAGTTCTTC. It yields the protein CASSFQRLDWEQFF.

This clonotype showed up just a few times. The chain uses TRBV10-1 and TRBJ1-1; TRBD1 is a possible D gene (6 bases). This CDR3 contains 13 residues. Germline loops: CDR1 WNHNN, CDR2 SYGVQD (reference sequence). The V and J ends lost 5 bases and 3 bases respectively, with 10 bases between them. CDR3 region: CASSTGWDTEAFF. The CDR3 nucleotides are TGCGCCAGCAGTACAGGGTGGGACACTGAAGCTTTCTTT.

The CDR3 nucleotides read TGTGCCAGCAGTCGAGCCGGGACAGGGGGCTTCTACGAGCAGTACTTC. Its translation is CASSRAGTGGFYEQYF. This rearrangement joins TRBV6-2 or TRBV6-3 to TRBJ2-7; 12 positions agree with TRBD1. V lost 5 bases, J lost 3 bases, and 8 bases stayed unmatched. Germline lookup yields CDR1 MNHEY and CDR2 SVGEGT. CDR3 length: 16 residues.

This clonotype appeared once. The rearrangement uses TRBV19 and TRBJ1-3, with TRBD1 identical over 9 bases. V lost 3 bases, J lost 7 bases, and 7 bases stayed unmatched. The germline CDR1 and CDR2 sequences are LNHDA and SQIVND (reference sequence). The CDR3 sequence is 15 residues long. Written as DNA, the CDR3 is TGTGCCAGTAGTATGGCGGGACAGGGAGGGAACACCATATATTTT. Amino acid sequence: CASSMAGQGGNTIYF. The full variable domain, its missing parts supplied by reference TRBV19 and TRBJ1-3, is DGGITQSPKYLFRKEGQNVTLSCEQNLNHDAMYWYRQDPGQGLRLIYYSQIVNDFQKGDIAEGYSVSREKKESFPLTVTSAQKNPTAFYLCASSMAGQGGNTIYFGEGSWLTVV.

The chain combines TRBV28 with TRBJ2-7; the D is unclear. V was pared by 1 base and J by 2 bases, with 6 bases between. Looked up from germline, CDR1 is MDHEN and CDR2 is SYDVKM. The length of the CDR3 is 13 residues. The CDR3 region is CASSLFWTYEQYF. The CDR3 DNA reads TGTGCCAGCAGTTTATTCTGGACCTACGAGCAGTACTTC.

The chain recombines TRBV29-1 with TRBJ2-1; 9 bases fit TRBD2. The CDR3 is 15 residues long. In germline, CDR1 is SQVTM, CDR2 ANQGSEA. V lost 8 bases to trimming and J lost 6 bases; unmatched junction nucleotides: 14. The CDR3 region has the DNA TGCAGCTTTTCCCCGACTAGCGGAGCCTCCAATGAGCAGTTCTTC. Its protein product is CSFSPTSGASNEQFF.

Concerning this clonotype itself: Germline and junction disagree at one end, which may indicate a read error. The rearrangement links TRBV6-1 to TRBJ2-1; 10 bases are a match to TRBD2. The germline V gene encodes CDR1 MNHNS and CDR2 SASEGT. The length of the CDR3 is 15 residues. CDR3 sequence reads: CASSEASGGSNKQFF. CDR3 DNA: TGTGCCAGCAGTGAAGCTAGCGGGGGGAGCAATAAGCAGTTCTTC.

The chain employs TRBV2 and TRBJ1-6; D is uncertain. V shed 4 bases and J shed 10 bases, with 11 bases lying between them. This CDR3 has 13 residues. Per the germline V gene, CDR1 is SNHLY and CDR2 is FYNNEI. Written as DNA, the CDR3 is TGTGCCAGCAGTGGGGTAGGGTTCTCACCCCTCCACTTT. This sequence encodes CASSGVGFSPLHF.

The J gene is TRBJ2-1, the V gene TRBV28; 12 bases are a match to TRBD2. Germline trimming cut 6 bases from V and 8 bases from J; bases unmatched to any gene: 11. From germline, CDR1 is MDHEN and CDR2 SYDVKM. The length of the CDR3 is 16 residues. The CDR3 coding sequence is TGTGCCAGCAGAGCTAGCGGGGGGGCGCGGGGGTATGAGCAGTTCTTC. Encoded protein: CASRASGGARGYEQFF.

The rearrangement uses TRBV20-1 and TRBJ2-3; 8 nucleotides align to TRBD2. This CDR3 contains 15 residues. The junction had 6 bases not matched to a gene; V was cut back by 2 bases and J by 2 bases. Germline V gene data show CDR1 as DFQATT and CDR2 as SNEGSKA (reference sequence). The CDR3 loop is CSARRAGGVTDTQYF. In DNA form, the CDR3 reads TGCAGTGCTAGACGGGCGGGGGGTGTCACAGATACGCAGTATTTT.

This clonotype was counted many times. The gene calls are TRBV9 and TRBJ2-7; 10 bases are shared with TRBD1. Germline CDR1 and CDR2: SGDLS and YYNGEE. The CDR3 totals 16 residues. The V gene end was trimmed by 5 bases and the J gene end by 4 bases; junction bases not matched to a gene: 12. CDR3 protein: CASSHKGTGDRYEQYF. The CDR3 region has the DNA TGTGCCAGCAGTCATAAAGGGACAGGGGACCGTTACGAGCAGTACTTC.

This clonotype was recorded a few times. The chain uses TRBV15 and TRBJ2-7; D is possibly TRBD1 (6 bases). Germline CDR1 and CDR2: LNHNV and YYDKDF (reference sequence). This CDR3 region has 14 residues. Trimming removed 5 bases from V and 2 bases from J, with 13 bases in between. DNA for the CDR3: TGTGCCACCAGCGTCCAACAGGGCCCCTACGAGCAGTACTTC. Protein product: CATSVQQGPYEQYF.

This rearrangement joins TRBV12-3 or TRBV12-4 to TRBJ1-1; tentative D call: TRBD1 (6 bases). V shed 6 bases and J shed 7 bases, with 15 bases lying between them. The CDR3 covers 13 residues. The CDR3 DNA is TGTGCCAGCAGCCTAACAGGGAAAGGTGAAGCTTTCTTT. Amino acid sequence: CASSLTGKGEAFF.

The chain links TRBV5-1 to TRBJ2-2; D is ambiguous. Germline lookup yields CDR1 SGHRS and CDR2 YFSETQ. V was clipped by 6 bases and J by 1 base, with 13 bases between them. The CDR3 covers 15 residues. The CDR3 nucleotides are TGCGCCAGCACCTCGGGCAGTGGGAACACCGGGGAGCTGTTTTTT. It codes for CASTSGSGNTGELFF.

The chain has TRBV2 and TRBJ1-1; 9 bases align to TRBD1. V lost 1 base to trimming and J lost 2 bases; unmatched junction nucleotides: 5. The CDR3 covers 16 residues. Germline V gene sequence: CDR1 SNHLY, CDR2 FYNNEI. CDR3 sequence: CASSEDGGQGNTEAFF. CDR3 nucleotide sequence: TGTGCCAGCAGTGAAGACGGGGGACAGGGAAACACTGAAGCTTTCTTT.

V is TRBV7-9 and J is TRBJ1-5; the D is unclear. CDR3 size: 12 residues. V was pared by 2 bases and J by 5 bases, with 4 bases between. The germline CDR1 and CDR2 sequences are SEHNR and FQNEAQ (reference sequence). The CDR3 sequence is CASSLQDQPQHF. The CDR3 region has the DNA TGTGCCAGCAGCTTACAGGATCAGCCCCAGCATTTT.

This clonotype was recorded only once. The gene calls are TRBV20-1 and TRBJ2-1; D not resolved. The J call is in doubt because the DNA end fits TRBJ2-5 better. Per the germline V gene, CDR1 is DFQATT and CDR2 is SNEGSKA (reference sequence). The CDR3 loop spans 12 amino acids. The CDR3: CSAPVGSGTQYF. CDR3 sequence (DNA): TGCAGTGCGCCCGTTGGTTCCGGGACCCAGTACTTC.